One and the same sample provided the 23 T cell receptor beta chains below, sequenced in a study of control samples from healthy donors and cancer patients (dated by TCRdb to 2019 to 2021). The library was built by means of the immunoSEQ multiplex PCR assay. Drawn from immuneACCESS, this table holds only the in-frame rearrangements with V and J called that TCRdb kept. Clones are partly lost; checked studies trace under half to an unresolved V gene and leave the rest unexplained. The sample has under 200,000 clones on record, roughly 95% of them singletons. The ten largest account for approximately 1% of the sample. Material: blood. Receptors were obtained from a woman in her twenties or thirties in good health.

The chain links TRBV27 to TRBJ2-3; 9 nucleotides line up with TRBD1. This CDR3 is built from 15 residues. With 6 bases clipped from V and 1 base from J, the junction kept 5 bases outside the gene matches. Looked up from germline, CDR1 is MNHEY and CDR2 is SMNVEV (reference sequence). The CDR3 nucleotides read TGTGCCAGCAGGGGGACAGGGCGACGCACAGATACGCAGTATTTT. Its protein is CASRGTGRRTDTQYF.

The chain joins TRBV24-1 to TRBJ1-3; D uncertain. V lost 2 bases and J 4 bases, leaving 5 bases between the germline ends. In germline, CDR1 is KGHDR, CDR2 SFDVKD. There are 13 residues in the CDR3. The CDR3 reads CATSDSTGNTIYF. DNA of the CDR3: TGTGCCACCAGTGATTCTACAGGAAACACCATATATTTT.

The chain has TRBV7-3 and TRBJ2-1; D is ambiguous. The germline V and J ends were trimmed by 6 bases and 8 bases, with 8 bases remaining between them. The germline V gene has CDR1 SGHTA and CDR2 FQGTGA. CDR3 length: 11 amino acids. This CDR3 is CASSWADEQFF. DNA of the CDR3: TGTGCCAGCAGTTGGGCGGATGAGCAGTTCTTC.

This chain joins TRBV10-3 and TRBJ1-1; D is undetermined. V was pared by 1 base and J by 8 bases, with 8 bases between. The CDR3 is 12 amino acids. Germline CDR1 is ENHRY and CDR2 is SYGVKD. The CDR3 bases are TGTGCCATCAGTGAGTTTAATGGGGAAGCTTTCTTT. This translates into CAISEFNGEAFF.

This chain connects TRBV7-2 to TRBJ1-2, with 8 bases identical to TRBD1. This CDR3 comprises 14 residues. CDR1 and CDR2 (germline): SGHTA, FQGNSA. Unmatched junction bases numbered 6, after V lost 4 bases and J lost 5 bases. The CDR3 region is CASSSRGRGYGYTF. The DNA of the CDR3 is TGTGCCAGCAGCTCCAGGGGGCGCGGTTATGGCTACACCTTC.

The chain joins TRBV5-1 to TRBJ1-3; D remains unclear. This CDR3 spans 17 amino acids. In germline, CDR1 is SGHRS, CDR2 YFSETQ. Trimming stripped 1 base from V and 0 bases from J, with 14 bases between. CDR3 loop: CASSLLTAGSSGNTIYF. DNA of the CDR3: TGCGCCAGCAGCTTGCTGACCGCTGGGAGCTCTGGAAACACCATATATTTT.

This chain connects TRBV5-1 to TRBJ1-1; D call uncertain. The CDR3 is made up of 14 amino acids. Germline V gene data show CDR1 as SGHRS and CDR2 as YFSETQ. The V and J ends lost 5 bases and 0 bases respectively, with 11 bases between them. DNA of the CDR3: TGCGCCAGCAGGGTGCGGGAAATGAACACTGAAGCTTTCTTT. As protein: CASRVREMNTEAFF. The whole variable domain, filled in from reference TRBV5-1 and TRBJ1-1, reads KAGVTQTPRYLIKTRGQQVTLSCSPISGHRSVSWYQQTPGQGLQFLFEYFSETQRNKGNFPGRFSGRQFSNSRSEMNVSTLELGDSALYLCASRVREMNTEAFFGQGTRLTVV.

CDR3 in DNA: TGCAGTGCTAGTTCAGGGACAACCTACGAGCAGTACTTC. This encodes CSASSGTTYEQYF. This rearrangement joins TRBV20-1 to TRBJ2-7; perhaps TRBD1 as D (6 bases). V was clipped by 3 bases and J by 2 bases, with 11 bases between them. The CDR3 has 13 amino acids. CDR1 and CDR2 (germline): DFQATT, SNEGSKA (reference sequence).

This clone was picked up one time. This chain's CDR3 is CASSLGGHATEAFF. The CDR3 coding sequence is TGTGCCAGCAGCCTCGGGGGGCATGCCACTGAAGCTTTCTTT. This chain uses TRBV14 with TRBJ1-1; maybe TRBD1 (6 bases). The CDR3 loop spans 14 amino acids. Trimming shortened V by 4 bases and J by 4 bases, and 13 bases separated the two germline ends. CDR1 SGHDN and CDR2 FVKESK come from the germline V gene.

This chain connects TRBV6-5 to TRBJ2-1; D ambiguous. With 7 bases removed from V and 7 bases from J, the gap between germline ends came to 8 bases. The V gene's germline CDR1 is MNHEY and CDR2 SVGAGI. The CDR3 extends over 11 amino acids. The CDR3 DNA is TGTGCCAGCAATACAAGGAATGAGCAGTTCTTC. Protein product: CASNTRNEQFF.

This sequence joins TRBV6-6 and TRBJ1-5; D perhaps matches TRBD1 (6 bases). Trimming removed 6 bases at V and 4 bases at J, with 13 bases between. The CDR3 is 14 amino acids. CDR1 is MNHNY and CDR2 is SVGAGI in the germline V gene (reference sequence). CDR3 nucleotides: TGTGCCAGCAGGACAGGTTCTCTTAATCAGCCCCAGCATTTT. This sequence encodes CASRTGSLNQPQHF.

The rearrangement joins TRBV6-5 to TRBJ1-5, with D perhaps matching TRBD1 (6 bases). There are 15 residues in the CDR3. The germline gives CDR1 MNHEY, CDR2 SVGAGI. Trimming pared 7 bases from V and 6 bases from J, leaving 19 bases between. The CDR3 sequence: CASNRDRFSGQPQHF. CDR3 coding DNA: TGTGCCAGCAACAGGGACCGGTTCTCGGGTCAGCCCCAGCATTTT.

The CDR3 nucleotides are TGTGCCAGCAGTTACGGAGGGGCGGATGGCTACACCTTC. It codes for CASSYGGADGYTF. V gene TRBV6-6 combines with J gene TRBJ1-2; D is perhaps TRBD1 (5 bases). This CDR3 contains 13 residues. The V gene's germline CDR1 is MNHNY and CDR2 SVGAGI (reference sequence). The V and J ends lost 2 bases and 6 bases respectively, with 10 bases between them.

Written as DNA, the CDR3 is TGTGCCAGCAGCTTATTAACAGGGCGCTATAATTCACCCCTCCACTTT. Translation gives CASSLLTGRYNSPLHF. The V gene is TRBV7-9, the J gene TRBJ1-6; D possibly corresponds to TRBD1 (6 bases). Per germline, CDR1 SEHNR and CDR2 FQNEAQ (reference sequence). This CDR3 region has 16 residues. The ends were cut back, 2 bases at V and 3 bases at J, with 11 bases in the middle.

V and J are TRBV27 and TRBJ2-7; 8 nucleotides align to TRBD1. The trim removed 7 bases at V and 7 bases at J, leaving 15 bases unmatched. The germline V gene has CDR1 MNHEY and CDR2 SMNVEV (reference sequence). The CDR3 has 15 residues. The CDR3 region is CASTPTDRVGSEQYF. The CDR3 DNA reads TGTGCCAGCACCCCCACGGACAGGGTCGGGTCGGAGCAGTACTTC.

The rearrangement uses TRBV19 and TRBJ2-1; D gene ambiguous. The CDR3 sequence is 14 residues long. V was shortened by 7 bases and J by 4 bases, with 14 bases between the two germline ends. CDR1 is LNHDA, CDR2 SQIVND, per germline (reference sequence). The CDR3 sequence: CASTPNGEYNEQFF. DNA for the CDR3: TGTGCCAGTACCCCCAACGGAGAGTACAATGAGCAGTTCTTC.

The chain employs TRBV21-1 and TRBJ1-2. TRBV21-1 is a known pseudogene. This CDR3 region has 14 residues. The CDR3 nucleotides are TGTGCCAGCAGCAAAAGGGTAGGGTGCTGTGGCTACACCTTC. It specifies CASSKRVGCCGYTF.

This chain links TRBV15 with TRBJ1-5; D gene uncertain. The CDR3 is 12 residues long. With 3 bases removed from V and 9 bases from J, the gap between germline ends came to 9 bases. Per germline, CDR1 LNHNV and CDR2 YYDKDF (reference sequence). The DNA for the CDR3 is TGTGCCACCAGCAGGGCGGACGGGCCCCAGCATTTT. Amino acids: CATSRADGPQHF.

The J gene is TRBJ2-7, the V gene TRBV25-1, with D perhaps TRBD1 (6 bases). The V end lost 6 bases, the J end lost 2 bases, and 8 bases lay between the germline ends. The CDR3 runs 12 residues. Germline V gene data show CDR1 as MGHDK and CDR2 as SYGVNS. CDR3 nucleotide sequence: TGTGCCAGCAGAACAGGGCCCTACGAGCAGTACTTC. Protein sequence: CASRTGPYEQYF.

This chain connects TRBV28 to TRBJ2-7, with D uncertain. The CDR3 contains 14 residues. The ends were cut back, 3 bases at V and 2 bases at J, with 11 bases in the middle. The germline gives CDR1 MDHEN, CDR2 SYDVKM. In nucleotides, the CDR3 is TGTGCCAGCAGTTTCGGTGAAGGCACCTACGAGCAGTACTTC. It translates to CASSFGEGTYEQYF. Full variable domain (remainder filled in from reference TRBV28 and TRBJ2-7): DVKVTQSSRYLVKRTGEKVFLECVQDMDHENMFWYRQDPGLGLRLIYFSYDVKMKEKGDIPEGYSVSREKKERFSLILESASTNQTSMYLCASSFGEGTYEQYFGPGTRLTVT.

The rearrangement links TRBV6-1 to TRBJ1-2; 9 nucleotides agree with TRBD1. Germline CDR1 MNHNS, CDR2 SASEGT. This CDR3 comprises 14 residues. J gave up 7 bases and V 1 base, and 4 bases lay outside the gene matches. This CDR3 reads CASSEGTGDRGYTF. The DNA for the CDR3 is TGTGCCAGCAGTGAAGGGACAGGGGACCGTGGCTACACCTTC.

This chain connects TRBV3-1 (or the pseudogene TRBV3-2) to TRBJ2-1, with TRBD2 matching over 12 bases. Trimming at V came to 6 bases and at J to 7 bases, leaving 10 bases not matched to a gene. CDR1 is LGHDT, CDR2 YNNKEL, per germline (reference sequence). The CDR3 loop spans 16 amino acids. CDR3 sequence reads: CASSQRLAGAHNEQFF. The DNA of the CDR3 is TGTGCCAGCAGTCAGCGACTAGCGGGAGCTCATAATGAGCAGTTCTTC.

V is TRBV7-9 and J is TRBJ2-2; D remains ambiguous. CDR1 and CDR2 (germline): SEHNR, FQNEAQ (reference sequence). This CDR3 comprises 15 residues. The V end was cut by 1 base, the J end by 2 bases, with 8 bases between. The CDR3 nucleotides are TGTGCCAGCAGCTTAGGCTCGAGAAACACCGGGGAGCTGTTTTTT. Its protein product is CASSLGSRNTGELFF.